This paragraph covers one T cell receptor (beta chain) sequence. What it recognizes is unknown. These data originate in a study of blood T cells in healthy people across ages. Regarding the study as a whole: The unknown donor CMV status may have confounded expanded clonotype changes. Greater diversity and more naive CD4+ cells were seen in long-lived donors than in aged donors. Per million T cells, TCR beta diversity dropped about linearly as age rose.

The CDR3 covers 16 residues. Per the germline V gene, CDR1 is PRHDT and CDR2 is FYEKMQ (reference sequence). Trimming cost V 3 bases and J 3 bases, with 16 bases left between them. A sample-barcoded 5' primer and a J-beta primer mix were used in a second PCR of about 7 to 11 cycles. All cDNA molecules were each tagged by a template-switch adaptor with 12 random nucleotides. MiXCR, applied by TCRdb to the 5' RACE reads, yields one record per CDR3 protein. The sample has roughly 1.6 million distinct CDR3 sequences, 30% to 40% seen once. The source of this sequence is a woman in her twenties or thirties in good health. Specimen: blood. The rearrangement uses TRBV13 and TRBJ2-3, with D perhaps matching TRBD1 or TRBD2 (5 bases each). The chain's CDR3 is CASSLGEGWKTDTQYF. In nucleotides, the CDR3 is TGTGCCAGCAGCTTGGGCGAGGGGTGGAAAACAGATACGCAGTATTTT.